A selection of T cell receptor beta chains follows, all from one sample in a study of beta chain features in type 1 diabetes. Sequenced by immunoSEQ multiplex PCR; TCRdb stores in-frame clones only, minus some. The repertoire consists of approximately 730,000 clones, with roughly 13% occurring once and the leading ten covering less than 0.025%. Sequenced input: naive CD4+ T cells from blood. Receptor source: a man aged 18-30 years with type 1 diabetes. The CDR3 runs from the conserved cysteine through the conserved F or W. The D gene is left open where the match is weak. Some rows mark clone size as missing; the rest say once, few, many or name a class of expanded clone.

V: TRBV7-2; size: few; D: TRBD2; J: TRBJ2-7; CDR3: CASRRDYLSSYEQYF; DNA: TGTGCCAGCAGACGGGACTATCTGAGCTCCTACGAGCAGTACTTC
V: TRBV9; size: NA; D: NA; J: TRBJ2-1; CDR3: CASSVAEAAPYNEQFF; DNA: TGTGCCAGCAGCGTAGCTGAAGCAGCCCCCTACAATGAGCAGTTCTTC
V: TRBV7-2; size: NA; D: NA; J: TRBJ1-2; CDR3: CAIPARDVNYGYTF; DNA: TGTGCCATTCCCGCGAGGGACGTTAACTATGGCTACACCTTC
V: TRBV13; size: NA; D: NA; J: TRBJ1-2; CDR3: CASSLARDTYGYTF; DNA: TGTGCCAGCAGCTTAGCCCGGGACACCTATGGCTACACCTTC
V: TRBV6-5; size: NA; D: NA; J: TRBJ1-2; CDR3: CASRSNYGYTF; DNA: TGTGCCAGCAGATCAAACTATGGCTACACCTTC
V: TRBV7-9; size: few; D: TRBD1; J: TRBJ1-5; CDR3: CASSSQVTGQPQHF; DNA: TGTGCCAGCAGCTCACAAGTGACAGGGCAGCCCCAGCATTTT
V: TRBV7-9; size: few; D: TRBD1; J: TRBJ2-5; CDR3: CASSGWGQTYQETQYF; DNA: TGTGCCAGCAGCGGGTGGGGACAGACGTACCAAGAGACCCAGTACTTC
V: TRBV5-1; size: few; D: NA; J: TRBJ2-1; CDR3: CASSLAPGYSYNEQFF; DNA: TGCGCCAGCAGTTTGGCTCCGGGGTACTCCTACAATGAGCAGTTCTTC
V: TRBV7-2; size: NA; D: TRBD2; J: TRBJ2-1; CDR3: CASRSGLAASYNEQFF; DNA: TGTGCCAGCAGATCCGGACTAGCGGCGTCCTACAATGAGCAGTTCTTC
V: TRBV13; size: NA; D: NA; J: TRBJ2-1; CDR3: CASSLLDRFFGEQFF; DNA: TGTGCCAGCAGCTTATTAGACAGGTTTTTTGGTGAGCAGTTCTTC
V: TRBV6-9; size: few; D: TRBD2; J: TRBJ2-5; CDR3: CASSIAGETQYF; DNA: TGTGCCAGCAGTATAGCGGGGGAGACCCAGTACTTC
V: TRBV15; size: NA; D: NA; J: TRBJ2-2; CDR3: CATRGITGELFF; DNA: TGTGCCACCAGAGGAATCACCGGGGAGCTGTTTTTT
V: TRBV29-1; size: few; D: NA; J: TRBJ2-7; CDR3: CSVDRGTEQYF; DNA: TGCAGCGTTGACAGGGGCACCGAGCAGTACTTC
V: TRBV27; size: NA; D: NA; J: TRBJ1-1; CDR3: CASSSYTEAFF; DNA: TGTGCCAGCAGTTCCTACACTGAAGCTTTCTTT
V: TRBV10-3; size: NA; D: NA; J: TRBJ1-2; CDR3: CAISGRSDVKYGYTF; DNA: TGTGCCATCAGTGGAAGGTCAGACGTCAAATATGGCTACACCTTC
V: TRBV5-1; size: few; D: TRBD2; J: TRBJ2-3; CDR3: CASSLATSSTDTQYF; DNA: TGCGCCAGCAGCTTAGCGACTAGCAGTACAGATACGCAGTATTTT
V: TRBV4-1; size: NA; D: NA; J: TRBJ1-2; CDR3: CASSQELNFNYGYTF; DNA: TGCGCCAGCAGCCAAGAATTAAACTTTAACTATGGCTACACCTTC
V: TRBV18; size: NA; D: TRBD1; J: TRBJ2-5; CDR3: CASSPDREGTQYF; DNA: TGTGCCAGCTCACCTGACAGGGAAGGGACCCAGTACTTC
V: TRBV30; size: few; D: NA; J: TRBJ1-4; CDR3: CAWSMAANEKLFF; DNA: TGTGCCTGGAGTATGGCAGCTAATGAAAAACTGTTTTTT
V: TRBV5-1; size: NA; D: NA; J: TRBJ1-1; CDR3: CASSLVGVMNTEAFF; DNA: TGCGCCAGCAGCTTGGTTGGGGTAATGAACACTGAAGCTTTCTTT
V: TRBV13; size: NA; D: NA; J: TRBJ2-7; CDR3: CARVGIPSEQYF; DNA: TGTGCCCGCGTGGGGATACCCTCCGAGCAGTACTTC
V: TRBV5-4; size: few; D: NA; J: TRBJ1-1; CDR3: CASSLGGQGFTIGAFF; DNA: TGTGCCAGCAGCTTGGGAGGCCAGGGCTTTACGATCGGAGCTTTCTTT
V: TRBV29-1; size: few; D: NA; J: TRBJ2-7; CDR3: CSASGSYEQYF; DNA: TGCAGCGCTTCAGGCTCCTACGAGCAGTACTTC